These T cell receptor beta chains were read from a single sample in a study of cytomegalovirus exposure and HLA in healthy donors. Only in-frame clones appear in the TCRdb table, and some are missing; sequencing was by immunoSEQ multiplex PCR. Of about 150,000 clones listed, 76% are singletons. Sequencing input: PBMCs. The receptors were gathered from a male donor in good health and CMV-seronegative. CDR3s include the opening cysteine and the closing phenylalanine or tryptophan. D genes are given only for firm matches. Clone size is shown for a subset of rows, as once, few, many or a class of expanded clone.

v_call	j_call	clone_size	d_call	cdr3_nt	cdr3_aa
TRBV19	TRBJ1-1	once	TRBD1	TGTGCCAGTAGTATCACCAGGGGGTTGGGTACGACTGAAGCTTTCTTT	CASSITRGLGTTEAFF
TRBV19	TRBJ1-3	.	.	TGTGCCAGTAGATCCAGTGGAAACACCATATATTTT	CASRSSGNTIYF
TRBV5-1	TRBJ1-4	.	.	TGCGCCAGCAGCTACCCGGGACTCAACCCAACTAATGAAAAACTGTTTTTT	CASSYPGLNPTNEKLFF
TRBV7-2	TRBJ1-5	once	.	TGTGCCAGCAGCCCCGCGGGGGGCGGCAATCAGCCCCAGCATTTT	CASSPAGGGNQPQHF
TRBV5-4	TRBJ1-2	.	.	TGTGCCAGCAGCTTGGAGCAGGGTATCGGCTATGGCTACACCTTC	CASSLEQGIGYGYTF
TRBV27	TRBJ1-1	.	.	TGTGCCAGCAGTTTCTCAGGTATCCTTAACACTGAAGCTTTCTTT	CASSFSGILNTEAFF
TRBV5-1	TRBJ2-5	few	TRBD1	TGCGCCAGCAGCTGGGGGACAGGGGGCGAACAAGAGACCCAGTACTTC	CASSWGTGGEQETQYF
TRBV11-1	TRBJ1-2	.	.	TGTGCCAGCAGCTTAGGTCGGGGAAGCTATGGCTACACCTTC	CASSLGRGSYGYTF
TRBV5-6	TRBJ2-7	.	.	TGTGCCAGCAGCGCGGCGGGACAGCCCTCCTACGAGCAGTACTTC	CASSAAGQPSYEQYF
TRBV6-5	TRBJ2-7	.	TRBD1	TGTGCCAGCAGTTCAGGGGCTTGGGGGACAGCCTACGAGCAGTACTTC	CASSSGAWGTAYEQYF
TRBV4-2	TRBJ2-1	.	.	TGTGCCAGCAGCCAAGAAGGGGGGGTTAGCTCCTACAATGAGCAGTTCTTC	CASSQEGGVSSYNEQFF
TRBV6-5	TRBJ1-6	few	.	TGTGCCAGCAGCCCGGCGGGGGCCTATAATTCACCCCTCCACTTT	CASSPAGAYNSPLHF
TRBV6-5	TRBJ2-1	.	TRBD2	TGTGCCAGCAGTCTAGCGGACCCCTCCTACAATGAGCAGTTCTTC	CASSLADPSYNEQFF
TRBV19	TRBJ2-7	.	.	TGTGCCAGTAGCCCAGGACACCCTTACGAGCAGTACTTC	CASSPGHPYEQYF
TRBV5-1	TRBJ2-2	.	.	TGCGCCAGCAGCTTGGAGGGGCCTTACACCGGGGAGCTGTTTTTT	CASSLEGPYTGELFF
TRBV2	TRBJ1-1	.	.	TGTGCCAGCAGTGTGGCCCTGGGGGGGGCGCAGACTGAAGCTTTCTTT	CASSVALGGAQTEAFF
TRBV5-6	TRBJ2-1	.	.	TGTGCCAGCAGCTTGGGGGCAGCGGGCCAAGGGAATGAGCAGTTCTTC	CASSLGAAGQGNEQFF
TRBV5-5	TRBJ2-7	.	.	TGTGCCAGCAGCTTCCGGGACACACGCTACGAGCAGTACTTC	CASSFRDTRYEQYF
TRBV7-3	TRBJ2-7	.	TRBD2	TGTGCCAGCAGCCCTCAAGCCGGGACTAGACAGGTCGAGCAGTACTTC	CASSPQAGTRQVEQYF
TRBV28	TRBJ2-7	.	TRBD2	TGTGCCAGCAGTCTGCCGGGGACTAGCGGCTCCTACGAGCAGTACTTC	CASSLPGTSGSYEQYF
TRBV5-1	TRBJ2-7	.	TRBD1	TGCGCCAGCAGCTTGGAAACAGGGGGCAGAGAGCAGTACTTC	CASSLETGGREQYF
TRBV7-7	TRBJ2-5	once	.	TGTGCTAGCAGCTCAGGGCCAGTCGGGACCCAGTACTTC	CASSSGPVGTQYF
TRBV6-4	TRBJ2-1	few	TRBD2	TGTGCCAGCAGCCCCGGGGGTAGCGGGAACAATGAGCAGTTCTTC	CASSPGGSGNNEQFF
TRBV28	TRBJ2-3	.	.	TGTGCCAGCGGGGGGTACACAGATACGCAGTATTTT	CASGGYTDTQYF
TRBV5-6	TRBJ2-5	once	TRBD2	TGTGCCAGCAGCTTGGTCGGGGGGAAATGGGAAAAGCTGACCCAGTACTTC	CASSLVGGKWEKLTQYF
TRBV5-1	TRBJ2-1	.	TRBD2	TGCGCCAGCAGCACCTATTTAGCGGGGGTGTATGAGCAGTTCTTC	CASSTYLAGVYEQFF
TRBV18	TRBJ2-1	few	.	TGTGCCAGCTCACCACCCCCAGGGGATGAGCAGTTCTTC	CASSPPPGDEQFF
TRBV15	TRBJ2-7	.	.	TGTGCCACCAGGAGGAACCCGGGAGACTACGAGCAGTACTTC	CATRRNPGDYEQYF
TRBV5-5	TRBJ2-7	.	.	TGTGCCAGCAGCAATCAACACCTAACTACGAGCATGGACTTC	CASSNQHLTTSMDF
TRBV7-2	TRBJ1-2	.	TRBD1	TGTGCCAGCAGCACAGACAGGGGGGACGGCTACACCTTC	CASSTDRGDGYTF
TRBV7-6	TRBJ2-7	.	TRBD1	TGTGCCAGCAGCTTTGGACAGGTGGCCGAGCAGTACTTC	CASSFGQVAEQYF
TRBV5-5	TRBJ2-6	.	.	TGTGCCAGCAGCCTCATAGTCCTCTCTGGGGCCAACGTCCTGACTTTC	CASSLIVLSGANVLTF
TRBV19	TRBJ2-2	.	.	TGTGCCAGTAGCCCCGCCGGGTTTGGGGAGCTGTTTTTT	CASSPAGFGELFF
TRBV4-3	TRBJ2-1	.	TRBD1	TGCGCCAGCAGAGGACAGGTAAGGGGTGAGCAGTTCTTC	CASRGQVRGEQFF
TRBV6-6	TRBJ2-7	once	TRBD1	TGTGCCAGCAGTTACTCTCCAGGGGGCGGCGAGCAGTACTTC	CASSYSPGGGEQYF
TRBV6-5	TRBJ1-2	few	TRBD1	TGTGCCAGCAGTTACTCGGACAGGCCAGCCTATGGCTACACCTTC	CASSYSDRPAYGYTF
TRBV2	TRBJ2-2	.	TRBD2	TGTGCCAGCAGTGACAAGCGGGAGTTCGTCGGGGAGCTGTTTTTT	CASSDKREFVGELFF
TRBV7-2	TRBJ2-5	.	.	TGTGCCAGCAGCTTAACGGTCCAAGAGACCCAGTACTTC	CASSLTVQETQYF
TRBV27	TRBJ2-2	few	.	TGTGCCAGCAGGAATTACTCCGGGAACACCGGGGAGCTGTTTTTT	CASRNYSGNTGELFF
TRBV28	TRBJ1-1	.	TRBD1	TGTGCCAGCAGTTCCCCCGGGACAGGGGCGAACACTGAAGCTTTCTTT	CASSSPGTGANTEAFF
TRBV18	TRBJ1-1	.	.	TGTGCCAGCTTAGCCGGCAGGGCTGGCACTGAAGCTTTCTTT	CASLAGRAGTEAFF
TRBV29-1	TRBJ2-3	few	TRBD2	TGCAGCGTTGGGGGGACTAGCGGGCCAGATACGCAGTATTTT	CSVGGTSGPDTQYF
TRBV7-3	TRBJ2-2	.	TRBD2	TGTGCCAGCAGCTTGCGGGGGGCCTCGAACACCGGGGAGCTGTTTTTT	CASSLRGASNTGELFF
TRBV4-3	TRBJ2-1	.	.	TGCGCCAGCAGCCGCAACCGAGCAAAGGGGTTCACTAGCCGGTTCAATGAGCAGTTCTTC	CASSRNRAKGFTSRFNEQFF
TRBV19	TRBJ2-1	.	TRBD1	TGTGCCAGTAGTAGGACAGGGGGAAATGAGCAGTTCTTC	CASSRTGGNEQFF
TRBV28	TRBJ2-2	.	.	TGTGCCAGCAGTTTATGGGGCCCCCCGCCCGACGGGGAGCTGTTTTTT	CASSLWGPPPDGELFF
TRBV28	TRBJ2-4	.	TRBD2	TGTGCCAGCAGTTTGATTAGCGGGAGGACAAACATTCAGTACTTC	CASSLISGRTNIQYF
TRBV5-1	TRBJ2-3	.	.	TGCGCCAGCAGCCCGCGGATCCGCACAGATACGCAGTATTTT	CASSPRIRTDTQYF
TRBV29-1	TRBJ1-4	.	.	TGCAGCGTTGAAGATATCGAGGGTCAGGCCTTTGGGAAACTGTTTTTT	CSVEDIEGQAFGKLFF
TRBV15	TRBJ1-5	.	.	TGTGCCACCACCGCGGGTCGCAATCAGCCCCAACATTTT	CATTAGRNQPQHF
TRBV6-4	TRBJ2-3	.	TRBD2	TGTGCCAGCAGTATCGATCCAGCGGGGTCGAACACAGATACGCAGTATTTT	CASSIDPAGSNTDTQYF
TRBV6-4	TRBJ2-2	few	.	TGTGCCAGCAGTCTTAGTTCGACCGGGGAGCTGTTTTTT	CASSLSSTGELFF
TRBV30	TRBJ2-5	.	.	TGTGCCTGGAGAGGGGACACCGGGGTGGAGACCCAGTACTTC	CAWRGDTGVETQYF
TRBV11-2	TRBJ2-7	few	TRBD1	TGTGCCAGCAGCGGCGACAGGGTCCACGAGCAGTACTTC	CASSGDRVHEQYF
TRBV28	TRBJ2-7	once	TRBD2	TGTGCCAGTCGGGGGGGCGGTACCTACGAGCAGTACTTC	CASRGGGTYEQYF
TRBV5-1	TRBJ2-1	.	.	TGCGCCAGCAGCTTGGAGTGGGCGTACAATGAGCAGCTCTTC	CASSLEWAYNEQLF
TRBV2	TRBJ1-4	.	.	TGTGCCAGCAGGGTTTGGGCCCTTAATGAAAAACTGTTTTTT	CASRVWALNEKLFF
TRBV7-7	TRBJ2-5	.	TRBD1	TGTGCCAGCAGCTTAGGACCGGGACAGGGCTCGGAGACCCAGTACTTC	CASSLGPGQGSETQYF